The sample holds a few counts of the clone carrying this TCR beta chain. Germline-derived CDR1 and CDR2 are MGHRA and YSYEKL. Trimming removed 5 bases at V and 3 bases at J, with 10 bases between. This CDR3 has 13 residues. This entry belongs to a study of beta chain features in type 1 diabetes. Reverse transcribing all isolated RNA meant expressed TCRB transcripts were sequenced. Only in-frame clones appear in the TCRdb table, and some are missing; sequencing was by immunoSEQ multiplex PCR. This table has 70,000 to 90,000 clones, approximately 32% appearing once. The origin of this receptor is a woman between 18 and 29 years old in good health. The specimen sequenced was stem cell memory CD4+ T cells from blood. The chain carries TRBV4-1 and TRBJ1-2; D gene unclear. Here the CDR3 reads CASSTYRYYGYTF. For the CDR3, the DNA is TGCGCCAGCAGCACTTACAGATACTATGGCTACACCTTC.